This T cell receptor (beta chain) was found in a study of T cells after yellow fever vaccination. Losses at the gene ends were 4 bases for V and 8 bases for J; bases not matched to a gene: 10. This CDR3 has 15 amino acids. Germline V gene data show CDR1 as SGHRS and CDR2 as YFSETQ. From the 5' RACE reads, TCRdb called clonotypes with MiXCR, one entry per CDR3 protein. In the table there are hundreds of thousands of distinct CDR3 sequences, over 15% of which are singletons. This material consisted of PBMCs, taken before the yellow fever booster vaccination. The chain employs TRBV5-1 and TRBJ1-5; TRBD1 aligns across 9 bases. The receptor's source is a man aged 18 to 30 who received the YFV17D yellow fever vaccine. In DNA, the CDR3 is TGCGCCAGCAGCCCGGGACAGGGTAGAATGGAGCCCCAGCATTTT. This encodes CASSPGQGRMEPQHF.